The clone carrying this TCR beta chain appeared a few times. Its specificity is unknown. Molecules of cDNA were individually given unique molecular identifiers that were attached to them. TCRdb ran MiXCR on the 5' RACE reads and lists one entry per CDR3 protein. This table has 75,000 to 100,000 distinct CDR3 sequences, over 15% appearing once. CDR3 length: 12 residues. V trimming: 10 bases; J trimming: 9 bases; junction bases outside the gene matches: 9. This record belongs to a study of early T cells in non-severe SARS-CoV-2 infection. Study summary: The chains were unpaired, and the sequenced material was bulk RNA from unsorted whole blood.

Study observations and caveats: The study's VDJdb matching favored anti-spike CD8 responses and missed private and CD4 specificities.

The source of this sequence is an adult who was a healthcare worker with PCR-confirmed SARS-CoV-2 infection or an uninfected control (not recorded which). The J gene is TRBJ2-1, the V gene TRBV12-3 or TRBV12-4, with 7 positions matching TRBD2. Sequenced: whole blood. This CDR3 reads CATQRGQGEQFF. The CDR3 coding sequence is TGTGCCACCCAGCGGGGCCAGGGTGAGCAGTTCTTC.